The sequence of this T cell receptor (beta chain) was determined in a study of blood T cell repertoires in COVID-19. In the study overall: Sites in the United States, Italy and Spain provided acute and convalescent COVID-19 samples. Sources were T cells, B-cell-depleted T cells, or PBMCs; the material itself was cDNA or gDNA.

In the authors' workflow: The authors estimated nucleated cell counts from reference gene primer amplification. Assay used: immunoSEQ multiplex PCR; TCRdb lists only in-frame clones, some missing. V, J and clone size derive from that table, while D and trimming were established from the DNA sequence. The table shows fewer than 350,000 clones, with around 86% occurring only once. The germline V and J ends were trimmed by 0 bases and 0 bases, with 8 bases remaining between them. CDR1 and CDR2 from the germline V gene are MGHRA and YSYEKL. The CDR3 runs to 15 residues. The specimen was peripheral blood. The source of this sequence is a woman aged 55 to 70 with active or convalescent COVID-19. This chain connects TRBV4-1 to TRBJ1-1, with D perhaps matching TRBD1 (6 bases). The CDR3, as DNA: TGCGCCAGCAGCCAAGAGGGGGCCCTGAACACTGAAGCTTTCTTT. It yields the protein CASSQEGALNTEAFF.